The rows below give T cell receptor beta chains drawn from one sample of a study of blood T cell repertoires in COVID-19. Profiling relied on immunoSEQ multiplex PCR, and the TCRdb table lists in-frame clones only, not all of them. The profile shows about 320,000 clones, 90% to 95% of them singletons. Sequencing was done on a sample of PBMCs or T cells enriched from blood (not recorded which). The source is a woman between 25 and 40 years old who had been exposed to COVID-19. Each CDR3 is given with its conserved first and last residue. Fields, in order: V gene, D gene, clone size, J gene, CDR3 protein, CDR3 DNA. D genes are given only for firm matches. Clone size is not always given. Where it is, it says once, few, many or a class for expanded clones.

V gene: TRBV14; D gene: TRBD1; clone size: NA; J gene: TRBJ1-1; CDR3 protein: CASSPRTGRGTEAFF; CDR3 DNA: TGTGCCAGCAGCCCGCGGACAGGGAGGGGGACTGAAGCTTTCTTT
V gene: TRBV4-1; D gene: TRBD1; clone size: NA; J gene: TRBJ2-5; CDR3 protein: CASSPGQGPQGPKETQYF; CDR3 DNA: TGCGCCAGCAGCCCGGGACAGGGTCCGCAGGGGCCTAAAGAGACCCAGTACTTC
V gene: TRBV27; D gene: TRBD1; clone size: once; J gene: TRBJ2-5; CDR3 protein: CASSSLHRGHQETQYF; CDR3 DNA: TGTGCCAGCAGTTCCCTCCACAGGGGTCACCAAGAGACCCAGTACTTC
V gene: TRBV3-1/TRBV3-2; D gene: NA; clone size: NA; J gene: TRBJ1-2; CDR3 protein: CASSQAARGGKGYTF; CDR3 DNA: TGTGCCAGCAGCCAAGCTGCCCGAGGGGGTAAGGGCTACACCTTC
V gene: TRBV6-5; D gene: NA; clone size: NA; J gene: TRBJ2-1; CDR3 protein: CASSYTRSYNEQFF; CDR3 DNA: TGTGCCAGCAGTTACACCCGGTCTTACAATGAGCAGTTCTTC
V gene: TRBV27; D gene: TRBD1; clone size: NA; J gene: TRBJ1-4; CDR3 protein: CASSLSRTGTEKLFF; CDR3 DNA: TGTGCCAGCAGTTTAAGCCGGACAGGGACCGAAAAACTGTTTTTT
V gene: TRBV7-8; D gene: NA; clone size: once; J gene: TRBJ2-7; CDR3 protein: CASGSAGSSYEQYF; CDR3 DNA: TGTGCCAGCGGATCGGCGGGGTCCTCCTACGAGCAGTACTTC
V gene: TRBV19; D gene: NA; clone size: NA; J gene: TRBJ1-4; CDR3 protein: CASSRAREDEKLFF; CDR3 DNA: TGTGCCAGTAGTAGGGCTCGGGAGGATGAAAAACTGTTTTTT
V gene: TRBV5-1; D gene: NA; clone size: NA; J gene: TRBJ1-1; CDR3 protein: CASSRGNTEAFF; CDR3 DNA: TGCGCCAGCAGCAGGGGAAATACTGAAGCTTTCTTT
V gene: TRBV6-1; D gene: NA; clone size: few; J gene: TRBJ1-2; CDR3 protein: CASSEAPSYGYTF; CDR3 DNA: TGTGCCAGCAGTGAAGCTCCCTCTTATGGCTACACCTTC
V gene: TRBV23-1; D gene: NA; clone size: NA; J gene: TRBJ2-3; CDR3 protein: CASSQGRTPSSTDTQYF; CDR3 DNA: TGCGCCAGCAGTCAAGGGAGAACTCCTTCTAGCACAGATACGCAGTATTTT